A selection of T cell receptor beta chains follows, all from one sample in a study of blood T cell repertoires in COVID-19. This table comes from immunoSEQ multiplex PCR, and its TCRdb copy is limited to in-frame clones, with some not included. The table lists 110,000 or so clones, 85% of them singletons. The sample consisted of peripheral blood. The origin of the receptors is a human donor in a cohort sampled during active COVID-19. CDR3s include the opening cysteine and the closing phenylalanine or tryptophan. The D gene is left open where the match is weak. The listing skips clone size in some rows; elsewhere it reads once, few, many or a size class.

V gene	D gene	J gene	clone size	CDR3 DNA	CDR3 protein
TRBV5-8	-	TRBJ2-4	-	TGTGCCAGCAGCTCTCCGAGGTCGGCCCCCGGCATTCAGTACTTC	CASSSPRSAPGIQYF
TRBV10-3	-	TRBJ1-1	-	TGTGCCATCAGCCAAGAGGGGGTGGGTAACACTGAAGCTTTCTTT	CAISQEGVGNTEAFF
TRBV10-3	-	TRBJ2-1	-	TGTGCCATCTCCACAGGCGGTAGTGAGCAGTTCTTC	CAISTGGSEQFF
TRBV7-9	-	TRBJ2-1	-	TGTGCCAGCAGCTTTACAGGGACCGCCTACAATGAGCAGTTCTTC	CASSFTGTAYNEQFF
TRBV30	-	TRBJ2-7	-	TGTGCCTGGAGTGCAGGGTACGGCTACGAGCAGTACTTC	CAWSAGYGYEQYF
TRBV11-2	TRBD2	TRBJ2-7	-	TGTGCCAGCAGTCGCACTAGCGGCTACGAGCAGTACTTC	CASSRTSGYEQYF
TRBV2	-	TRBJ2-7	-	TGTGCCAGCAGTGGTCTGTACGAGCAGTACTTC	CASSGLYEQYF
TRBV7-2	TRBD2	TRBJ2-2	-	TGTGCCAGCAGCTTGGGGACTAGCGGGGCTACCGGGGAGCTGTTTTTT	CASSLGTSGATGELFF
TRBV9	-	TRBJ1-4	once	TGTGCCAGCAGCGTAGAGGGGAACGAAAAACTGTTTTTT	CASSVEGNEKLFF
TRBV7-2	-	TRBJ1-1	-	TGTGCCAGCAGCTTAGCGCCGGGAAGCGGAACTGAAGCTTTCTTT	CASSLAPGSGTEAFF
TRBV13	-	TRBJ2-7	-	TGTGCCAGCAGCTCTACGCTACGAGTGCAGTACTTC	CASSSTLRVQYF
TRBV29-1	-	TRBJ1-2	-	TGCAGCACCCAGGGGTTTTTTGGCTACACCTTC	CSTQGFFGYTF
TRBV4-1	TRBD1	TRBJ1-4	once	TGCGCCAGCAGCCTCGTACCGGGACAGGGGTACGAAAAACTGTTTTTT	CASSLVPGQGYEKLFF
TRBV6-1	TRBD1	TRBJ2-1	once	TGTGCCAGCAGTGAGATGACAGGGGGCTTGAGTGGTGAGCAGTTCTTC	CASSEMTGGLSGEQFF
TRBV6-5	TRBD1	TRBJ1-6	-	TGTGCCAGCAGTCCAAGATCAGGGGGTACCTCACCCCTCCACTTT	CASSPRSGGTSPLHF
TRBV9	TRBD1	TRBJ2-7	-	TGTGCCAGCAGCCTAACCTGGGACAGGGCGGACGAGCAGTACTTC	CASSLTWDRADEQYF
TRBV6-2/TRBV6-3	TRBD1	TRBJ2-4	once	TGTGCCAGCAGCCTAATAAGCAAGACGATCCGACAGGGGGCCCTAGCCAAAAACATTCAGTACTTC	CASSLISKTIRQGALAKNIQYF
TRBV5-8	-	TRBJ2-3	-	TGTGCCAGCAGCCCCTGGGCTAGCGACACAGATACGCAGTATTTT	CASSPWASDTDTQYF
TRBV2	TRBD2	TRBJ2-3	-	TGTGCCAGCAAGCGGGACCCCGCAGATACGCAGTATTTT	CASKRDPADTQYF
TRBV6-5	-	TRBJ2-7	once	TGTGCCAGCAGTTACTCAGCCAGGGCTTCCTACGAGCAGTACTTC	CASSYSARASYEQYF
TRBV6-1	-	TRBJ2-1	-	TGTGCCAGCAGTGAAGCGAACAGAGATTACAATGAGCAGTTCTTC	CASSEANRDYNEQFF
TRBV30	-	TRBJ2-3	-	TGTGCCTGGAGTGCGACAGATACGCAGTATTTT	CAWSATDTQYF
TRBV3-1/TRBV3-2	TRBD1	TRBJ1-5	-	TGTGCCAGCAGCCAAGACCGCCTGAGACAGGGCGGGCCCCTCCACCCTTATAGCAATCAGCCCCAGCATTTT	CASSQDRLRQGGPLHPYSNQPQHF
TRBV6-5	-	TRBJ1-2	-	TGTGCCAGCAGTTACAGGGGGAAAGTTAACTATGGCTACACCTTC	CASSYRGKVNYGYTF
TRBV6-5	-	TRBJ1-3	-	TGTGCCAGCCGAATGGTTCAGGGGTCTGGAAACACCATATATTTT	CASRMVQGSGNTIYF
TRBV3-1/TRBV3-2	-	TRBJ1-5	-	TGTGCCAGCAGCCATACAGATCAGCCCCAGCATTTT	CASSHTDQPQHF
TRBV19	TRBD2	TRBJ2-5	-	TGTGCCAGTAGTCCTAGCGGGGGGGTGTCCCAAGAGACCCAGTACTTC	CASSPSGGVSQETQYF
TRBV6-5	-	TRBJ2-5	-	TGTGCCAGCGGCTCTGCACCGTACCAAGAGACCCAGTACTTC	CASGSAPYQETQYF
TRBV28	-	TRBJ2-7	-	TGTGCCAGCAGTTTATCCGGCGAGCAGTACTTC	CASSLSGEQYF
TRBV11-2	TRBD1	TRBJ2-5	-	TGTGCCAGCAGCTTAGATTCCGACCCCCTGGCAGGGGGTGGAGAGACCCAGTACTTC	CASSLDSDPLAGGGETQYF
TRBV11-3	-	TRBJ2-1	-	TGTGCCAGCAGTTTCTCACGGGGAGTCGGCTACAATGAGCAGTTCTTC	CASSFSRGVGYNEQFF
TRBV19	TRBD1	TRBJ1-1	-	TGTGCCAGTACAAACAGGGGACGCCCCGACCCCATGAACACTGAAGCTTTCTTT	CASTNRGRPDPMNTEAFF
TRBV27	-	TRBJ1-1	-	TGTGCCAGCAGTGTAGGGCAGGGGTTATCGCAAGCTTTCTTT	CASSVGQGLSQAFF
TRBV28	-	TRBJ1-5	once	TGTGCCAGCCAGTCGTCCGGATGGGGGCGCGGTCAGCCCCAGCATTTT	CASQSSGWGRGQPQHF
TRBV19	-	TRBJ1-5	few	TGTGCCAGTAGTAAGACTACGGCCTACAATCAGCCCCAGCATTTT	CASSKTTAYNQPQHF
TRBV24-1	-	TRBJ2-1	once	TGTGCCACCAGTGATTCAGCCAGGGGCATACAGTTCTTC	CATSDSARGIQFF
TRBV6-2/TRBV6-3	TRBD1	TRBJ2-7	-	TGTGCCAGCAGTTACGTGACAGGGGGGCACTACGAGCAGTACTTC	CASSYVTGGHYEQYF
TRBV11-2	-	TRBJ2-5	-	TGTGCCAGCAGGCAGACAAACCAAGAGACCCAGTACTTC	CASRQTNQETQYF
TRBV5-6	-	TRBJ1-3	-	TGTGCCAGCAGCTTTCTTGAGCGTTCGGGAAACACCATATATTTT	CASSFLERSGNTIYF
TRBV19	-	TRBJ2-2	-	TGTGCCAGTAGTATATTTGGAGGGTTCGGGGAGCTGTTTTTT	CASSIFGGFGELFF
TRBV6-6	-	TRBJ1-5	-	TGTGCCAGCAATCTAGACAGGCATCAGCCCCAGCATTTT	CASNLDRHQPQHF
TRBV19	-	TRBJ2-7	-	TGTGCCAGTAGTATACGGGAGAACTCCTACGAGCAGTACTTC	CASSIRENSYEQYF
TRBV28	TRBD1	TRBJ1-5	-	TGTGCCAGCAGTAAGGGGGACAGGCAAAGTCAGCCCCAGCATTTT	CASSKGDRQSQPQHF
TRBV5-1	-	TRBJ2-1	once	TGCGCCAGCAGACTGGCCGGGGTTTCCTACAATGAGCAGTTCTTC	CASRLAGVSYNEQFF
TRBV12-3/TRBV12-4	TRBD1	TRBJ1-4	-	TGTGCCAGCAGGACAGGGGGCGAAAAACTGTTTTTT	CASRTGGEKLFF
TRBV11-2	-	TRBJ2-1	-	TGTGCCAGCAGCTTAAATAGGGGCGACAATGAGCAGTTCTTC	CASSLNRGDNEQFF
TRBV6-2/TRBV6-3	TRBD1	TRBJ2-7	once	TGTGCCAGCAGTCAAGGGGGACAGGGGGCCCCCTTGCCGGCCTACGAGCAGTACTTC	CASSQGGQGAPLPAYEQYF
TRBV3-1/TRBV3-2	-	TRBJ2-3	-	TGTGCCAGCAGCCATGCGGCGCTTTATACGCAGTATTTT	CASSHAALYTQYF
TRBV19	-	TRBJ2-3	-	TGTGCCAGTACCTCGGACAACCCAGATACGCAGTATTTT	CASTSDNPDTQYF
TRBV14	-	TRBJ2-7	-	TGTGCCAGCAGCCAGGCATCGGGAGTGTACGAGCAGTACTTC	CASSQASGVYEQYF
TRBV4-1	-	TRBJ2-1	-	TGCGCCAGCAGCCCGATTAGCCTTAATGAGCAGTTCTTC	CASSPISLNEQFF
TRBV19	-	TRBJ1-2	once	TGTGCCAGAGAGGGTAAACTGAGGTATGGCTACACCTTC	CAREGKLRYGYTF
TRBV5-1	TRBD1	TRBJ1-3	-	TGCGCCAGCAGCTTCGGACAGGGGGCTTACACCATATATTTT	CASSFGQGAYTIYF